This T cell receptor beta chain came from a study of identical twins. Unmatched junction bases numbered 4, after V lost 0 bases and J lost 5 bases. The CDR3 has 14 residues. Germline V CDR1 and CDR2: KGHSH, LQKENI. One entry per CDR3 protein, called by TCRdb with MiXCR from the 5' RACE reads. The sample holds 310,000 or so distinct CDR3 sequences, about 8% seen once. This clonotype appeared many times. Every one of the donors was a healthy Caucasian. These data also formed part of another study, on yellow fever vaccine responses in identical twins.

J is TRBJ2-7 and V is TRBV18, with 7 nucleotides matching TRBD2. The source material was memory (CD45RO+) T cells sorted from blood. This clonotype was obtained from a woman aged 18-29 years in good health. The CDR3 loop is CASSPPGRVNEQYF. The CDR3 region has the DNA TGTGCCAGCTCACCACCGGGGAGGGTGAACGAGCAGTACTTC.